Presented here are 23 T cell receptor beta chains from one specimen sequenced in a study of cytomegalovirus exposure and HLA in healthy donors. Primers: 60 Vbeta forward and 13 Jbeta reverse. Libraries were prepared by immunoSEQ multiplex PCR; TCRdb keeps only in-frame clonotypes and omits some of them. Of 100,000 to 150,000 clones in the sample, roughly 70% were seen once. The sequenced material came from PBMCs. The receptors were sampled from a woman aged 40 to 55 in good health and CMV-seropositive.

The chain combines TRBV11-2 with TRBJ1-1; 11 bases are a match to TRBD1. The germline V gene encodes CDR1 SGHAT and CDR2 FQNNGV. This CDR3 contains 15 residues. Trimming removed 5 bases from V and 4 bases from J; junction bases left unmatched: 6. This CDR3 is CASSPGTGGTTEAFF. The CDR3 bases are TGTGCCAGCAGCCCAGGGACAGGGGGGACCACTGAAGCTTTCTTT.

The CDR3 region is CASSFERGGRKETQYF. The CDR3 bases are TGTGCCAGCAGTTTCGAGCGGGGGGGCAGAAAAGAGACCCAGTACTTC. J is TRBJ2-5 and V is TRBV6-5, with TRBD2 identical over 10 bases. Unmatched junction bases numbered 8, after V lost 4 bases and J lost 3 bases. Germline values: CDR1 MNHEY, CDR2 SVGAGI. This CDR3 contains 16 residues.

This clone was detected only once. This sequence joins TRBV6-1 and TRBJ2-3; 11 bases line up with TRBD2. CDR1 is MNHNS and CDR2 is SASEGT in the germline V gene. Losses at the gene ends were 2 bases for V and 5 bases for J; bases not matched to a gene: 12. The CDR3 runs 18 residues. DNA of the CDR3: TGTGCCAGCAGTGAAAGAAGGGGGTTAGCGGGAGGGCAAGATACGCAGTATTTT. The encoded protein is CASSERRGLAGGQDTQYF.

The chain joins TRBV18 to TRBJ2-5; 12 positions agree with TRBD1. V lost 3 bases, J lost 3 bases, and 2 bases stayed unmatched. CDR1 KGHSH and CDR2 LQKENI come from the germline V gene. This CDR3 spans 15 amino acids. The CDR3 is CASSPGTGGEETQYF. The CDR3 region has the DNA TGTGCCAGCTCACCCGGGACAGGGGGCGAAGAGACCCAGTACTTC. The variable domain in full, with the rest retrieved from reference TRBV18 and TRBJ2-5, is NAGVMQNPRHLVRRRGQEARLRCSPMKGHSHVYWYRQLPEEGLKFMVYLQKENIIDESGMPKERFSAEFPKEGPSILRIQQVVRGDSAAYFCASSPGTGGEETQYFGPGTRLLVL.

The chain links TRBV5-5 to TRBJ1-1, with unresolved D. The germline CDR1 and CDR2 sequences are SGHKS and YYEKEE (reference sequence). The V end was cut by 1 base, the J end by 6 bases, with 16 bases between. This CDR3 is 15 amino acids long. CDR3 sequence (DNA): TGTGCCAGCAGCTTGTCAGGCCTTCCGGGAGCTGAAGCTTTCTTT. Its translation is CASSLSGLPGAEAFF.

The J gene is TRBJ1-5, the V gene TRBV15, with 9 bases identical to TRBD1. Trimming cost V 4 bases and J 4 bases; bases outside gene matches: 8. Germline V gene data show CDR1 as LNHNV and CDR2 as YYDKDF (reference sequence). The CDR3 spans 16 residues. The CDR3 reads CATSKTGTGINQPQHF. Here the CDR3 DNA reads TGTGCCACCAGCAAGACCGGGACAGGGATTAATCAGCCCCAGCATTTT.

The chain joins TRBV27 to TRBJ2-4; 8 nucleotides match TRBD2. CDR1 and CDR2 (germline): MNHEY, SMNVEV (reference sequence). The CDR3 sequence is 16 residues long. J gave up 0 bases and V 5 bases, and 6 bases lay outside the gene matches. The CDR3 DNA reads TGTGCCAGCAGTCCACTAGCGGCTCTAGCCAAAAACATTCAGTACTTC. Its translation is CASSPLAALAKNIQYF.

The J gene is TRBJ1-5, the V gene TRBV7-2, with TRBD1 as a possible D gene (6 bases). The CDR3 runs 15 residues. V was cut by 5 bases and J by 7 bases, with 18 bases left in between. Germline CDR1 reads SGHTA; CDR2 reads FQGNSA. As DNA, the CDR3 is TGTGCCAGCAGCCCTGGGGGCCCTCCGCCCCAGCCCCAGCATTTT. It translates to CASSPGGPPPQPQHF.

This clone occurred a few times. J is TRBJ2-3 and V is TRBV30; D possibly corresponds to TRBD2 (5 bases). CDR3 size: 15 residues. Trimming removed 0 bases at V and 0 bases at J, with 10 bases between. The germline V gene encodes CDR1 GTSNPN and CDR2 SVGIG (reference sequence). This CDR3 reads CAWSVVSASTDTQYF. CDR3 nucleotide sequence: TGTGCCTGGAGTGTAGTTAGCGCTAGCACAGATACGCAGTATTTT.

This clone was seen a few times. The chain recombines TRBV18 with TRBJ1-4; D unresolved. Looked up from germline, CDR1 is KGHSH and CDR2 is LQKENI. CDR3 length: 12 amino acids. V was clipped by 4 bases and J by 12 bases, with 12 bases between them. CDR3 region: CASSLLNGQLFF. The CDR3 DNA follows: TGTGCCAGCTCACTGCTTAACGGTCAACTGTTTTTT.

This rearrangement joins TRBV2 to TRBJ2-1; 7 bases are shared with TRBD2. The CDR3 runs to 14 residues. CDR1 and CDR2 from the germline V gene are SNHLY and FYNNEI. V lost 10 bases to trimming and J lost 7 bases; unmatched junction nucleotides: 13. The CDR3 protein is CATKAGTNLNEQFF. The CDR3 bases are TGTGCCACCAAAGCCGGGACTAACCTTAATGAGCAGTTCTTC.

V is TRBV9 and J is TRBJ2-1, with D hard to call. CDR1 and CDR2 (germline): SGDLS, YYNGEE. The CDR3 extends over 15 amino acids. The germline V and J ends were trimmed by 0 bases and 1 base, with 8 bases remaining between them. CDR3 loop: CASSVVGESYNEQFF. The CDR3 DNA sequence: TGTGCCAGCAGCGTAGTTGGAGAATCCTACAATGAGCAGTTCTTC.

J is TRBJ2-7 and V is TRBV5-1; D gene unclear. Germline V CDR1 and CDR2: SGHRS, YFSETQ. This CDR3 has 15 residues. Trimming left V 0 bases short and J 2 bases short, with 12 bases between. The CDR3 nucleotides read TGCGCCAGCAGCTTGGCCCTCTATGGGCCCTACGAGCAGTACTTC. This translates into CASSLALYGPYEQYF.

V gene TRBV4-1 combines with J gene TRBJ1-2, with D possibly TRBD1 on 6 matching bases. CDR1 and CDR2 (germline): MGHRA, YSYEKL. There are 15 residues in the CDR3. V was pared by 4 bases and J by 0 bases, with 12 bases between. CDR3 nucleotide sequence: TGCGCCAGCAGCCCCGGGGGGGCTACTAACTATGGCTACACCTTC. Amino acid sequence: CASSPGGATNYGYTF.

V is TRBV6-6 and J is TRBJ2-2; possibly TRBD2 for D (7 bases). CDR1 MNHNY and CDR2 SVGAGI come from the germline V gene (reference sequence). V was clipped by 6 bases and J by 2 bases, with 16 bases between them. The CDR3 contains 16 residues. The CDR3 region is CASSPKGGLNTGELFF. The CDR3 coding sequence is TGTGCCAGCAGCCCCAAGGGGGGGCTTAACACCGGGGAGCTGTTTTTT.

The chain carries TRBV10-3 and TRBJ2-1, with 7 bases matching TRBD2. V was pared by 10 bases and J by 5 bases, with 8 bases of the junction left unmatched. The CDR3 covers 13 residues. In germline, CDR1 is ENHRY, CDR2 SYGVKD. In DNA form, the CDR3 reads TGTGCCACAGCGGGACCCTTCAACAATGAGCAGTTCTTC. Translation gives CATAGPFNNEQFF.

This chain joins TRBV7-3 and TRBJ2-1, with TRBD2 identical over 9 bases. J was trimmed by 2 bases and V by 5 bases; bases with no gene match: 4. The CDR3 totals 15 residues. Germline V CDR1 and CDR2: SGHTA, FQGTGA. The CDR3 protein is CASSDGLATYNEQFF. The CDR3 DNA reads as TGTGCCAGCAGCGACGGACTAGCGACCTACAATGAGCAGTTCTTC.

The J gene is TRBJ1-3, the V gene TRBV5-1; no firm D call. The V gene's germline CDR1 is SGHRS and CDR2 YFSETQ. V lost 0 bases and J lost 3, with 7 bases in between. The CDR3 consists of 14 residues. CDR3 sequence reads: CASSLEYGGNTIYF. The CDR3 DNA reads as TGCGCCAGCAGCTTGGAGTACGGTGGAAACACCATATATTTT.

The CDR3 DNA follows: TGCAGCGTGCAGCCGGGACAGGGACACGAGCAGTACTTC. The encoded protein is CSVQPGQGHEQYF. This sequence joins TRBV29-1 and TRBJ2-7, with 9 bases matching TRBD1. There are 13 residues in the CDR3. V trimming: 6 bases; J trimming: 5 bases; junction bases outside the gene matches: 8. Germline V gives CDR1 SQVTM, CDR2 ANQGSEA.

The CDR3 sequence is CASSIVGAENYGYTF. In DNA, the CDR3 is TGTGCCAGTAGTATAGTGGGGGCTGAAAACTATGGCTACACCTTC. The V call is TRBV19, the J call TRBJ1-2; tentatively, D is TRBD1 (6 bases). The V end lost 1 base, the J end lost 2 bases, and 11 bases lay between the germline ends. CDR1 LNHDA and CDR2 SQIVND come from the germline V gene (reference sequence). The CDR3 consists of 15 residues.

The rearrangement links TRBV19 to TRBJ1-5; TRBD1 matches at 7 bases. Unmatched junction bases numbered 8, after V lost 3 bases and J lost 0 bases. Germline V gene lookup returns CDR1 LNHDA and CDR2 SQIVND (reference sequence). This CDR3 is built from 17 residues. CDR3 DNA sequence: TGTGCCAGTAGTATTCGGGCAGGGGGTATTAGCAATCAGCCCCAGCATTTT. It is translated as CASSIRAGGISNQPQHF.

The rearrangement uses TRBV5-1 and TRBJ1-2; 11 bases agree with TRBD1. CDR3 length: 15 residues. CDR1 and CDR2 (germline): SGHRS, YFSETQ. The trim removed 3 bases at V and 7 bases at J, leaving 8 bases unmatched. DNA for the CDR3: TGCGCCAGCAGCTACACCGGGACAGGGGGGTGTGGCTACACCTTC. This translates into CASSYTGTGGCGYTF.

This rearrangement joins TRBV28 to TRBJ1-2; the match to TRBD1 covers 7 bases. CDR3 size: 16 residues. V lost 4 bases and J lost 0; bases outside the gene matches: 8. Germline lookup yields CDR1 MDHEN and CDR2 SYDVKM. The CDR3 nucleotides are TGTGCCAGCAGTTCCCCCGGGACAGCTTCTAACTATGGCTACACCTTC. This encodes CASSSPGTASNYGYTF.